One T cell receptor (beta chain) is described in this entry. The target of this receptor is not known. Base quality data are lacking; no much larger clone is found one base away. Based on the germline V gene (reference sequence), the CDR1 and CDR2 sequences are SEHNR and FQNEAQ. At the junction V is shortened by 1 base and J by 7 bases, with 5 bases in between. The CDR3, from cysteine to phenylalanine, totals 12 residues. Only CDR3 DNA is held: 36 bases, read in frame from base 1. The immunoSEQ Assay was used to sequence TCRbeta CDR3 regions. After extraction, genomic DNA underwent amplification by bias-controlled multiplex PCR, followed by high-throughput sequencing. Processing in the source paper ran as follows. Collapsing and filtering of sequences were performed to quantify the absolute abundance of each unique TCRbeta CDR3 region. Usable DNA was measured by amplifying reference genes present in all nucleated cells, and TCRbeta template counts were normalized to that usable DNA to estimate T cell fraction. Repertoire TCRs were annotated as SARS-CoV-2-specific by exact matching of V gene, CDR3 amino acid sequence and J gene to a known reactive TCR set. The reference SARS-CoV-2 TCR set was derived from MIRA and filtered for enrichment in COVID-19-positive ImmuneCODE repertoires, a step that removed public or cross-reactive TCRs. Drawing on the MIRA antigens, annotated TCRs were analysed further at the level of specific ORF or position within ORF. Depth was the summed frequency of annotated unique rearrangements, while breadth was defined as annotated unique rearrangements over total unique productive rearrangements. Two-sided Wilcoxon rank-sum tests were used to compare TCR breadth between groups. Imported from immuneACCESS, the table was reduced by TCRdb to in-frame sequences with V and J called. These copies leave out some clones; in studies compared against another copy, an unresolved V gene accounts for under half, and the cause of the remainder is not known. The V and J calls and clone size are taken from that table; D and trimming were inferred from the DNA. The sample table records a few hundred thousand clones; under 90% of these occur just once. The ten biggest clones cover around 5% of the sample.

The data originate from a study of Ad26.COV2.S vaccination and SARS-CoV-2 variants (dated by TCRdb to about 2021). Regarding the complete study: Donors in the vaccine arm were drawn from COV1001, a phase I-IIa trial of Ad26.COV2.S in healthy adults that was multicentre, randomized, double-blind and placebo-controlled. Ad26.COV2.S was given intramuscularly at 5x10^10 or 1x10^11 viral particles, as a single shot or as two shots 56 days apart. TCRbeta repertoire sequencing was used to assess the specificity and breadth of SARS-CoV-2-reactive T cell receptors after Ad26.COV2.S vaccination. A total of some 30 samples were included in the TCR-sequenced set, comprising 19 Ad26.COV2.S vaccine recipients, 5 placebo recipients and 8 SARS-CoV-2 convalescent individuals. Participants in the trial were split at random into five groups of five each, receiving low-dose or high-dose Ad26.COV2.S once or twice, or else placebo on both occasions. Blinding of investigators to trial group allocation was maintained during experiments and outcome assessment. Study-level results and caveats: Comparing responses between vaccine doses or regimens was not something the study was powered to do. After vaccination, spike-specific CD8+ and CD4+ T cell responses were reported to show substantial breadth. Non-spike TCR breadth was comparable between vaccine and placebo recipients, consistent with the vaccine containing only spike. It was noted by the authors that total T cell responses may have been underestimated by the TCR breadth and depth analyses. Spike-specific TCR breadth was higher in Ad26.COV2.S recipients than in placebo recipients (P = 0.0014).

The sample's treatment or condition, from its label and the paper: some 19 received Ad26.COV2.S at low or high dose, single or two shots; about 5 received placebo; per-sample allocation not given. For vaccine and placebo recipients, repertoires were sequenced using samples collected on day 63 after the first injection. In Cohort 1b, 20 to 25 adults aged 18-55 years were enrolled at a single site in Boston, USA, between 29 July and 7 August 2020. Ad26.COV2.S was a replication-incompetent adenovirus type 26 vector expressing a prefusion-stabilized SARS-CoV-2 spike protein from the original Wuhan strain.

Specimen: peripheral blood, collected in a trial of Ad26.COV2.S vaccine versus placebo. This clonotype originated in a person between 18 and 59 years old who received the Ad26.COV2.S COVID-19 vaccine or a placebo. The chain is made from TRBV7-9 and TRBJ2-1; the D gene remains uncertain. The DNA reads as follows: TGTGCCAGCAGCTTAGAAGATAATGAGCAGTTCTTC. This gives the protein CASSLEDNEQFF.